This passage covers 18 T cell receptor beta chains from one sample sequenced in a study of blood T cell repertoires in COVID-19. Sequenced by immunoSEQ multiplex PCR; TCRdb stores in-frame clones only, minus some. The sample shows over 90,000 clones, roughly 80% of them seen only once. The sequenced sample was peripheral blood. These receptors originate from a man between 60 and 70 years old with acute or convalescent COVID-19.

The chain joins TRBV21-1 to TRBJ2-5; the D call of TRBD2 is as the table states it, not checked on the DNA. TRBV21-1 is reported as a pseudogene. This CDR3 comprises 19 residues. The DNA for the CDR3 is TGTGCCAGCAGCGAGGGACTAGCGGGAGTCTCCACCCCCCAAGAGACCCAGTACTTC. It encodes CASSEGLAGVSTPQETQYF.

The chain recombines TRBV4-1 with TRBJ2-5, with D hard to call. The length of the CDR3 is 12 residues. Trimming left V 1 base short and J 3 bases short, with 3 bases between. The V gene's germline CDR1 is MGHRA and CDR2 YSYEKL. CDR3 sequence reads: CASSQVEETQYF. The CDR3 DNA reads TGCGCCAGCAGCCAAGTAGAAGAGACCCAGTACTTC.

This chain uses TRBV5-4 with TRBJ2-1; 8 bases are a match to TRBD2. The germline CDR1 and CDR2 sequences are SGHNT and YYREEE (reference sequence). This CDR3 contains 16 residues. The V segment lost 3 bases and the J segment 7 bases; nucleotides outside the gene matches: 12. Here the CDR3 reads CASSSGGGVAGNEQFF. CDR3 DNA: TGTGCCAGCAGCTCTGGCGGGGGAGTAGCGGGAAATGAGCAGTTCTTC.

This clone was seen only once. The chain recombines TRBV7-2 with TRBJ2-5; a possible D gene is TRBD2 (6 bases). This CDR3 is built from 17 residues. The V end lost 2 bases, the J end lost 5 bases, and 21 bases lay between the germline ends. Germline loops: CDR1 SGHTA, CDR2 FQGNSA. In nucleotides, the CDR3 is TGTGCCAGCAGCTTATTTGGGTTGGAGGGTAGCTTGGAGACCCAGTACTTC. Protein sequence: CASSLFGLEGSLETQYF.

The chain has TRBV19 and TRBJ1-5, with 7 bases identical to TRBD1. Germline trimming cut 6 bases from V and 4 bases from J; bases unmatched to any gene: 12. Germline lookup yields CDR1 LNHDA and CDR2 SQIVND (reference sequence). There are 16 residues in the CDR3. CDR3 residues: CASRTPGQSFNQPQHF. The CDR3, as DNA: TGTGCCAGTAGGACTCCGGGACAGAGTTTTAATCAGCCCCAGCATTTT.

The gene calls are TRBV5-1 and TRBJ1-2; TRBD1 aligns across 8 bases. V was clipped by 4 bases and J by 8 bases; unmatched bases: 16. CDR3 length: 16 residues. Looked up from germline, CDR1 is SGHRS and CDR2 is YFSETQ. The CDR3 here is CASSPNNRQGRYGYTF. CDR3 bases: TGCGCCAGCAGCCCAAATAATCGACAGGGGCGTTACGGCTACACCTTC.

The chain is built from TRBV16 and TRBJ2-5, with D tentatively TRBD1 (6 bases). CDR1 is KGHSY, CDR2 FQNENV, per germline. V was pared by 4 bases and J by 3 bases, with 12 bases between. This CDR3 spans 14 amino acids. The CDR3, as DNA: TGTGCCAGCAGCCGAACTGCAGGGGAAGAGACCCAGTACTTC. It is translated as CASSRTAGEETQYF.

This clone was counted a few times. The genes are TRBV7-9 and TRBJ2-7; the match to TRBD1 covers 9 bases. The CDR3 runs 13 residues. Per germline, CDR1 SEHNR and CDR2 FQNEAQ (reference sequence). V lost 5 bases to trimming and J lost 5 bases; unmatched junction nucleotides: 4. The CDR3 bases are TGTGCCAGCAGCCCCCGGGACAGGGACGAGCAGTACTTC. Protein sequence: CASSPRDRDEQYF.

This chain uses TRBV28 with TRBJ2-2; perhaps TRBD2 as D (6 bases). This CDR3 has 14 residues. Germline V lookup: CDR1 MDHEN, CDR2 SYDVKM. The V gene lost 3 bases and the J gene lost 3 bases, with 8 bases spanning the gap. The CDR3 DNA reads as TGTGCCAGCAGTTTGTGGGGGGACACCGGGGAGCTGTTTTTT. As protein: CASSLWGDTGELFF.

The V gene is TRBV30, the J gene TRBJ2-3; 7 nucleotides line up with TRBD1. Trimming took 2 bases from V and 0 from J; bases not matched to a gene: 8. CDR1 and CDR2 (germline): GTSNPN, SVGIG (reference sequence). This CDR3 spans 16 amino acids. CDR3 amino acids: CAWSKGRQGSTDTQYF. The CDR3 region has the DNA TGTGCCTGGAGTAAAGGAAGACAGGGTAGCACAGATACGCAGTATTTT.

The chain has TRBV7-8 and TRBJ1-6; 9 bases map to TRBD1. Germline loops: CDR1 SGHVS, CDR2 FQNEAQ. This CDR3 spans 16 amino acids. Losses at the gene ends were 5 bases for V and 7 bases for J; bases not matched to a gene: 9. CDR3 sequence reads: CASSQPIGQGNSPLHF. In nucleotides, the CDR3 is TGTGCCAGCAGCCAACCTATAGGACAGGGGAATTCACCCCTCCACTTT. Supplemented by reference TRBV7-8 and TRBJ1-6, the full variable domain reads GAGVSQSPRYKVAKRGQDVALRCDPISGHVSLFWYQQALGQGPEFLTYFQNEAQLDKSGLPSDRFFAERPEGSVSTLKIQRTQQEDSAVYLCASSQPIGQGNSPLHFGNGTRLTVT.

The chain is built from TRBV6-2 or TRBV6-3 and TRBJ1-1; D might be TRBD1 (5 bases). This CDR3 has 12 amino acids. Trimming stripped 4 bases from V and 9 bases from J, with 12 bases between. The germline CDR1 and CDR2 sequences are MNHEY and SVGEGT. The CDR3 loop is CASSWRDGKAFF. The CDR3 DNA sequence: TGTGCCAGCAGTTGGAGGGACGGCAAAGCTTTCTTT.

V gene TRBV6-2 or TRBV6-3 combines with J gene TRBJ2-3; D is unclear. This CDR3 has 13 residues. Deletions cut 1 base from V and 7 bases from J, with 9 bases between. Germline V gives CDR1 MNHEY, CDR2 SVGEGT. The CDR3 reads CASSYFNTNTQYF. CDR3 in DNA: TGTGCCAGCAGTTACTTTAATACAAATACGCAGTATTTT.

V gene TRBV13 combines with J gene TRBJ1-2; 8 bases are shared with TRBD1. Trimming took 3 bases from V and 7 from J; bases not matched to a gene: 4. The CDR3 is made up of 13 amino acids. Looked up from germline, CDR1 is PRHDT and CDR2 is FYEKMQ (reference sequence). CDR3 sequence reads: CASSFQGASGYTF. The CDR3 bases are TGTGCCAGCAGCTTCCAGGGGGCGTCTGGCTACACCTTC.

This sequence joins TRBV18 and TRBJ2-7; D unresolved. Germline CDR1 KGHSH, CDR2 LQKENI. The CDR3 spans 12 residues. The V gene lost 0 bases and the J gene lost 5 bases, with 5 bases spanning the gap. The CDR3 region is CASSPPSNEQYF. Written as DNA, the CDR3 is TGTGCCAGCTCACCACCGAGCAACGAGCAGTACTTC.

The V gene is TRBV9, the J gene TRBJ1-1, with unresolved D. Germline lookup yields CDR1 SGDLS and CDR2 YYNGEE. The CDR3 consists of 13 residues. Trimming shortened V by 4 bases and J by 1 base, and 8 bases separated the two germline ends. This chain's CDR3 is CASSLLGNTEAFF. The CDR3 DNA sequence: TGTGCCAGCAGCCTCCTAGGGAACACTGAAGCTTTCTTT.

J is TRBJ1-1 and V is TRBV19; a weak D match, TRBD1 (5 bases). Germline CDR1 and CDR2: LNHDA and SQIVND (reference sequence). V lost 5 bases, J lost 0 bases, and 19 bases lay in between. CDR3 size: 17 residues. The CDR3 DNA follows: TGTGCCAGTAGTCTCATTCAAGGGGTAATGATGAACACTGAAGCTTTCTTT. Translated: CASSLIQGVMMNTEAFF.

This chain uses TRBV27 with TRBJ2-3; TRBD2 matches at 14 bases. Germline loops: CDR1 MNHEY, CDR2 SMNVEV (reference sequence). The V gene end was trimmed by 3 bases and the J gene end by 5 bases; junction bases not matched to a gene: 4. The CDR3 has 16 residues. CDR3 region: CASSLTSGRVGDTQYF. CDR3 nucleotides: TGTGCCAGCAGTTTGACTAGCGGGAGGGTGGGAGATACGCAGTATTTT.